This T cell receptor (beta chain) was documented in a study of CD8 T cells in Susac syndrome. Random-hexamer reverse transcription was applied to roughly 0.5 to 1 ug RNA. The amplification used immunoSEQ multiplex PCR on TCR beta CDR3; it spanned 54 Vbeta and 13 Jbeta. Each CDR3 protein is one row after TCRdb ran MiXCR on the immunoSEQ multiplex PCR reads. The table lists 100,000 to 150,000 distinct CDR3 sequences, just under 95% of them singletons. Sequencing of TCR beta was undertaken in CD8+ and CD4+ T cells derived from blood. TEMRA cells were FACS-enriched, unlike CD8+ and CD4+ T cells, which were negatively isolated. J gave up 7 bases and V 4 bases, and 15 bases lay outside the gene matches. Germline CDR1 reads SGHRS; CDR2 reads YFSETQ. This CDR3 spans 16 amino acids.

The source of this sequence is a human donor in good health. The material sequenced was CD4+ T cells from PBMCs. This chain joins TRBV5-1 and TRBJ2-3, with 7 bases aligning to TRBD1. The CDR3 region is CASSRIGGSEFHTQYF. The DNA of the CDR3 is TGCGCCAGCAGCAGGATAGGGGGCTCGGAATTCCATACGCAGTATTTT.